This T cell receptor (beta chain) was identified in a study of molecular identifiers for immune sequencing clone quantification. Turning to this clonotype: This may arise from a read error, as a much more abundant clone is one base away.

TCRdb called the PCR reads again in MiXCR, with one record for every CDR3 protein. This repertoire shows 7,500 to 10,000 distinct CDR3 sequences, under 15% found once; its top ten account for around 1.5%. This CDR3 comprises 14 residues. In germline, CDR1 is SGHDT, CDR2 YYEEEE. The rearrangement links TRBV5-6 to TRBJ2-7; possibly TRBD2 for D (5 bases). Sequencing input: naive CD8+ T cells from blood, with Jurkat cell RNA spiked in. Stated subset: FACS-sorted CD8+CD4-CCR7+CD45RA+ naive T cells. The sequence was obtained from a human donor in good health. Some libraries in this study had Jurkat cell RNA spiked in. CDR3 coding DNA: TGTGCCAGCAGCATCCGGGGATACGGCTACGAGCAGCACTTC. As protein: CASSIRGYGYEQHF.